These 18 T cell receptor beta chains originate from one sample sequenced in a study of blood T cell repertoires in COVID-19. Libraries were prepared by immunoSEQ multiplex PCR; TCRdb keeps only in-frame clonotypes and omits some of them. The table has 85,000 to 95,000 clones, around nine tenths seen once. Source material: peripheral blood. These receptors all come from a woman aged 50 to 65 in a cohort sampled during active COVID-19.

This clone was seen once. The J gene is TRBJ2-1, the V gene TRBV19, with 14 bases aligning to TRBD2. CDR3 length: 15 amino acids. Germline V gives CDR1 LNHDA, CDR2 SQIVND (reference sequence). J was trimmed by 7 bases and V by 9 bases; bases with no gene match: 8. CDR3 amino acids: CASTRLAGGRNEQFF. In nucleotides, the CDR3 is TGTGCCAGCACCCGACTAGCGGGGGGGAGAAATGAGCAGTTCTTC. The variable domain in full, with the rest retrieved from reference TRBV19 and TRBJ2-1, is DGGITQSPKYLFRKEGQNVTLSCEQNLNHDAMYWYRQDPGQGLRLIYYSQIVNDFQKGDIAEGYSVSREKKESFPLTVTSAQKNPTAFYLCASTRLAGGRNEQFFGPGTRLTVL.

The genes are TRBV6-5 and TRBJ1-5, with 12 nucleotides matching TRBD1. This CDR3 has 15 residues. CDR1 and CDR2 (germline): MNHEY, SVGAGI. The trim removed 6 bases at V and 8 bases at J, leaving 8 bases unmatched. DNA of the CDR3: TGTGCCAGCAGGCGGGACAGGGGGCCTTTCGAGCCCCAGCATTTT. Amino acids: CASRRDRGPFEPQHF.

The rearrangement joins TRBV7-8 to TRBJ2-1, with 12 bases matching TRBD2. The CDR3 consists of 16 residues. From germline, CDR1 is SGHVS and CDR2 FQNEAQ. Trimming cost V 4 bases and J 6 bases; bases outside gene matches: 7. CDR3 nucleotide sequence: TGTGCCAGCAGCTCCTCTAGCGGGGGGGCTGTCAATGAGCAGTTCTTC. It yields the protein CASSSSSGGAVNEQFF.

V usage is TRBV5-1 and J usage is TRBJ2-3, with D unresolved. Per germline, CDR1 SGHRS and CDR2 YFSETQ. Trimming removed 1 base at V and 0 bases at J, with 9 bases between. CDR3 size: 15 residues. The CDR3 DNA sequence: TGCGCCAGCAGCTTGCAGGCGTTCAGCACAGATACGCAGTATTTT. Translating gives CASSLQAFSTDTQYF.

The rearrangement links TRBV11-2 to TRBJ2-1; no clear D gene. The CDR3 covers 15 residues. The V end was cut by 0 bases, the J end by 1 base, with 7 bases between. Germline assignment: CDR1 SGHAT and CDR2 FQNNGV. The CDR3 sequence is CASSLDPGSYNEQFF. CDR3 nucleotides: TGTGCCAGCAGCTTAGATCCGGGTTCCTACAATGAGCAGTTCTTC. The entire variable domain, with the rest obtained from reference TRBV11-2 and TRBJ2-1, is as follows: EAGVAQSPRYKIIEKRQSVAFWCNPISGHATLYWYQQILGQGPKLLIQFQNNGVVDDSQLPKDRFSAERLKGVDSTLKIQPAKLEDSAVYLCASSLDPGSYNEQFFGPGTRLTVL.

This chain joins TRBV7-6 and TRBJ2-7, with D possibly matching TRBD2 (5 bases). Trimming took off 2 bases at V and 3 bases at J, with 14 bases between the two ends. The CDR3 is 15 amino acids. Germline V gene sequence: CDR1 SGHVS, CDR2 FNYEAQ. The CDR3, as DNA: TGTGCCAGCAGCTTATACAGTACGGGGAACTACGAGCAGTACTTC. Translated: CASSLYSTGNYEQYF.

The gene calls are TRBV12-5 and TRBJ1-1; tentative D call: TRBD1 (6 bases). CDR3 length equals 15 residues. In germline, CDR1 is LGHNT, CDR2 FRNRAP. The ends were cut back, 5 bases at V and 4 bases at J, with 17 bases in the middle. This CDR3 reads CASGPSQGLSTEAFF. The CDR3 DNA is TGTGCTAGTGGTCCGTCACAGGGTCTGTCCACTGAAGCTTTCTTT.

The chain employs TRBV7-6 and TRBJ2-7; 9 positions agree with TRBD1. Germline assignment: CDR1 SGHVS and CDR2 FNYEAQ. Trimming cost V 5 bases and J 4 bases; bases outside gene matches: 9. This CDR3 spans 15 amino acids. CDR3 DNA sequence: TGTGCCAGCAGCAGATCCGGGACAGGGCCTTACGAGCAGTACTTC. Protein: CASSRSGTGPYEQYF.

This sequence joins TRBV18 and TRBJ2-1, with 9 bases lining up with TRBD1. The CDR3 is made up of 14 amino acids. Germline CDR1 reads KGHSH; CDR2 reads LQKENI. The ends lost 8 bases at V and 5 bases at J; junction bases unmatched: 7. The CDR3 sequence: CASAPGQGDNEQFF. DNA of the CDR3: TGTGCCAGCGCTCCGGGACAGGGCGACAATGAGCAGTTCTTC. Complete variable domain (other parts from reference TRBV18 and TRBJ2-1): NAGVMQNPRHLVRRRGQEARLRCSPMKGHSHVYWYRQLPEEGLKFMVYLQKENIIDESGMPKERFSAEFPKEGPSILRIQQVVRGDSAAYFCASAPGQGDNEQFFGPGTRLTVL.

CDR3 nucleotide sequence: TGTGCCAGCAGTACAGGGACAGGGGGTGAGCAGTACTTC. This encodes CASSTGTGGEQYF. The J gene is TRBJ2-7, the V gene TRBV28; 11 bases match TRBD1. The CDR3 extends over 13 amino acids. After removal of 5 bases from V and 7 bases from J, the junction contained 4 bases not matched to a gene. Per germline, CDR1 MDHEN and CDR2 SYDVKM.

The chain links TRBV28 to TRBJ2-7, with 7 positions matching TRBD1. The CDR3 is 14 residues long. V lost 6 bases and J lost 6; bases outside the gene matches: 11. Germline V gene sequence: CDR1 MDHEN, CDR2 SYDVKM. CDR3 region: CASRKQGRALEQYF. The CDR3 DNA is TGTGCCAGCAGGAAACAGGGGCGAGCCCTCGAGCAGTACTTC.

The chain links TRBV25-1 to TRBJ1-6; TRBD1 matches at 7 bases. J gave up 7 bases and V 5 bases, and 14 bases lay outside the gene matches. This CDR3 spans 17 amino acids. Germline CDR1 and CDR2: MGHDK and SYGVNS. The CDR3 loop is CASSPTPGTDTNSPLHF. DNA of the CDR3: TGTGCCAGCAGTCCGACGCCCGGGACAGACACCAATTCACCCCTCCACTTT.

V and J are TRBV5-1 and TRBJ1-1, with TRBD1 matching 8 bases. This CDR3 is built from 13 residues. Per the germline V gene, CDR1 is SGHRS and CDR2 is YFSETQ. V was clipped by 4 bases and J by 5 bases; unmatched bases: 4. The CDR3 sequence: CASSADRATEAFF. CDR3 bases: TGCGCCAGCAGCGCGGACAGGGCAACTGAAGCTTTCTTT.

This chain uses TRBV5-1 with TRBJ2-5; 9 positions agree with TRBD1. CDR1 is SGHRS, CDR2 YFSETQ, per germline. This CDR3 spans 16 amino acids. V was pared by 0 bases and J by 2 bases, with 5 bases of the junction left unmatched. In nucleotides, the CDR3 is TGCGCCAGCAGCTTGGTCCCGACAGGGGGGCAAGAGACCCAGTACTTC. It specifies CASSLVPTGGQETQYF. The entire variable domain, with the rest obtained from reference TRBV5-1 and TRBJ2-5, is as follows: KAGVTQTPRYLIKTRGQQVTLSCSPISGHRSVSWYQQTPGQGLQFLFEYFSETQRNKGNFPGRFSGRQFSNSRSEMNVSTLELGDSALYLCASSLVPTGGQETQYFGPGTRLLVL.

This chain connects TRBV4-1 to TRBJ2-3; 7 bases are shared with TRBD1. V was clipped by 4 bases and J by 4 bases; unmatched bases: 8. Germline CDR1 MGHRA, CDR2 YSYEKL. The CDR3 is 15 amino acids. This CDR3 reads CASSRSRQGSDTQYF. CDR3 coding DNA: TGCGCCAGCAGCCGCAGCCGACAGGGATCAGATACGCAGTATTTT.

The chain has TRBV5-1 and TRBJ1-1; TRBD1 matches 8 bases. CDR1 is SGHRS and CDR2 is YFSETQ in the germline V gene. V shed 3 bases and J 5 bases; nucleotides not matched to a gene: 6. There are 14 residues in the CDR3. Written as DNA, the CDR3 is TGCGCCAGCAGCTCCACAGGGGGTGGTACTGAAGCTTTCTTT. Translated, it gives CASSSTGGGTEAFF. The whole variable domain, filled in from reference TRBV5-1 and TRBJ1-1, reads KAGVTQTPRYLIKTRGQQVTLSCSPISGHRSVSWYQQTPGQGLQFLFEYFSETQRNKGNFPGRFSGRQFSNSRSEMNVSTLELGDSALYLCASSSTGGGTEAFFGQGTRLTVV.

The chain joins TRBV28 to TRBJ2-1; D unresolved. Germline V gene data show CDR1 as MDHEN and CDR2 as SYDVKM. The length of the CDR3 is 13 residues. V dropped 7 bases and J dropped 0 bases, with 7 bases sitting between them. CDR3: CASTASSYNEQFF. CDR3 coding DNA: TGTGCCAGCACCGCCAGCTCCTACAATGAGCAGTTCTTC.

The rearrangement joins TRBV2 to TRBJ2-7, with a possible D match to TRBD2 (5 bases). Trimming removed 4 bases from V and 2 bases from J, with 6 bases in between. The germline gives CDR1 SNHLY, CDR2 FYNNEI. This CDR3 has 12 amino acids. For the CDR3, the DNA is TGTGCCAGCAGTGGACTACCCTACGAGCAGTACTTC. Its translation is CASSGLPYEQYF.